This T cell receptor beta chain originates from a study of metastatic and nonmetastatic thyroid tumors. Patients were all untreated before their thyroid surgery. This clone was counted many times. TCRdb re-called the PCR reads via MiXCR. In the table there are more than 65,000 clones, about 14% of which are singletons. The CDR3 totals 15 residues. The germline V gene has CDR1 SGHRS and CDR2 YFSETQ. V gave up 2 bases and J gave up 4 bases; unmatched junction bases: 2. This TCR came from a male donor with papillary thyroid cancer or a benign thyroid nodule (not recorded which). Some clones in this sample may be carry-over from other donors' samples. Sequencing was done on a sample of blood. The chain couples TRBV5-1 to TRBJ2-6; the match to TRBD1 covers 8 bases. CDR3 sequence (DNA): TGCGCCAGCAGCTTACAGGGGGGCGGGGCCAACGTCCTGACTTTC. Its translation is CASSLQGGGANVLTF. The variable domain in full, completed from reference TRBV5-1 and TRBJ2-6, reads KAGVTQTPRYLIKTRGQQVTLSCSPISGHRSVSWYQQTPGQGLQFLFEYFSETQRNKGNFPGRFSGRQFSNSRSEMNVSTLELGDSALYLCASSLQGGGANVLTFGAGSRLTVL.